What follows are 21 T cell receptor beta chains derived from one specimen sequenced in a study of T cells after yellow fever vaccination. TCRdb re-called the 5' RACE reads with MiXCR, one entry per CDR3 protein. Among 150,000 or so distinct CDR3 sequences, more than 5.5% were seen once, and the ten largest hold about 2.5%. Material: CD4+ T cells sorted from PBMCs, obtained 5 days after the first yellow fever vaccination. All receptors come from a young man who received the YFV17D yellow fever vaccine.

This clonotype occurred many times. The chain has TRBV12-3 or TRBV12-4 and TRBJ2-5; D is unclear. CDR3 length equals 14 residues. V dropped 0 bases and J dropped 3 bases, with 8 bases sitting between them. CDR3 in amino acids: CASSLAVLKETQYF. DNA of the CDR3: TGTGCCAGCAGTTTAGCGGTACTGAAAGAGACCCAGTACTTC.

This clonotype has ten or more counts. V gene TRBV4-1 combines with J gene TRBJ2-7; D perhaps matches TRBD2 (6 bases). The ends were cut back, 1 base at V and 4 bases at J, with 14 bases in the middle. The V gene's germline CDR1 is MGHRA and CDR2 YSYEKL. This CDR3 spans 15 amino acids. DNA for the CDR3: TGCGCCAGCAGCCAAGGGGGACTTTCTGGGTACGAGCAGTACTTC. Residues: CASSQGGLSGYEQYF.

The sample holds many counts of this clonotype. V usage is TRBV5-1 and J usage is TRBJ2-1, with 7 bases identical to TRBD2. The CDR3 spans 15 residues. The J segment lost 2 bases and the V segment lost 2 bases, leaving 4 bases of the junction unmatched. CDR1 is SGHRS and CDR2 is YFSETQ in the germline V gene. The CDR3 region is CASSFSGYAYNEQFF. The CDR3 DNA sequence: TGCGCCAGCAGCTTTAGCGGGTATGCCTACAATGAGCAGTTCTTC.

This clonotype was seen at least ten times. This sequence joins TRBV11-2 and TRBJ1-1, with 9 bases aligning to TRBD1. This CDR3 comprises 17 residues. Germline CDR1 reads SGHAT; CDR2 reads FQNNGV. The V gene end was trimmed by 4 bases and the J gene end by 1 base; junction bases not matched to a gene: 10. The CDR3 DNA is TGTGCCAGCAGCTCCACAAGGGAGGACAGGGGGAACACTGAAGCTTTCTTT. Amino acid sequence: CASSSTREDRGNTEAFF.

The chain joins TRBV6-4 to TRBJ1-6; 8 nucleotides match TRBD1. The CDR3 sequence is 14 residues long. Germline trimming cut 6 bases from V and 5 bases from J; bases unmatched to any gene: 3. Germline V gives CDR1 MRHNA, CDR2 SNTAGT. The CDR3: CASSRGLHNSPLHF. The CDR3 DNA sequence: TGTGCCAGCAGCAGGGGGCTCCATAATTCACCCCTCCACTTT.

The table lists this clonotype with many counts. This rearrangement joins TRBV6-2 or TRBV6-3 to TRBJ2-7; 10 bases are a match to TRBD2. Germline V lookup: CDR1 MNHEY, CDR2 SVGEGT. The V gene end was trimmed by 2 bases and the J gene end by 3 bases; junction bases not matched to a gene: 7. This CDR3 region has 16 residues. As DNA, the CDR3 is TGTGCCAGCAGTTACCGTCTAGCGGGGGTAATCTACGAGCAGTACGTC. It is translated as CASSYRLAGVIYEQYV.

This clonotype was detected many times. The CDR3 DNA is TGTGCCAGCAACCTTGCCCGGTCATACCAAGAGACCCAGTACTTC. This sequence encodes CASNLARSYQETQYF. The chain carries TRBV2 and TRBJ2-5; D unclear. Germline CDR1 and CDR2: SNHLY and FYNNEI. This CDR3 comprises 15 residues. The ends were cut back, 7 bases at V and 0 bases at J, with 15 bases in the middle.

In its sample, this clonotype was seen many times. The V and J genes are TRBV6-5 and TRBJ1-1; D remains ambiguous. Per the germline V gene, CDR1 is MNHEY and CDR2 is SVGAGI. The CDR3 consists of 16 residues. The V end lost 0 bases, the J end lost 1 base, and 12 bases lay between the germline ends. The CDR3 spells CASSYSGNRANTEAFF. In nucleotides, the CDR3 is TGTGCCAGCAGTTACTCAGGGAATAGAGCGAACACTGAAGCTTTCTTT.

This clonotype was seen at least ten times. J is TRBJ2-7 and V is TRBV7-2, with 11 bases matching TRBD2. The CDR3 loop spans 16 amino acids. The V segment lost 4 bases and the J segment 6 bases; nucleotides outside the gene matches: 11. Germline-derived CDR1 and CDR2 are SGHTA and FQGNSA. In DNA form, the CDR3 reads TGTGCCAGCAGCTCCGTAGCGGGGGGGCCTGTCTCCGAGCAGTACGTC. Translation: CASSSVAGGPVSEQYV.

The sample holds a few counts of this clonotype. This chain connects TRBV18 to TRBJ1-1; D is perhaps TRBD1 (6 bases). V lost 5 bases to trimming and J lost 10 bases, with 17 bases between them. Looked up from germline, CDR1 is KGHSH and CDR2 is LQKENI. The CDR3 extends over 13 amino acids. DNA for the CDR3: TGTGCCAGCTCAGGAGAACAGGGTTGGGGAGCTTTCTTT. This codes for CASSGEQGWGAFF. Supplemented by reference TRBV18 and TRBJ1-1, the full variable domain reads NAGVMQNPRHLVRRRGQEARLRCSPMKGHSHVYWYRQLPEEGLKFMVYLQKENIIDESGMPKERFSAEFPKEGPSILRIQQVVRGDSAAYFCASSGEQGWGAFFGQGTRLTVV.

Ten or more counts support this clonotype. DNA for the CDR3: TGTGCCAGCAGCCGAGGGGGGGACTACACCGGGGAGCTGTTTTTT. Translating gives CASSRGGDYTGELFF. The J gene is TRBJ2-2, the V gene TRBV4-2; D is perhaps TRBD2 (7 bases). The CDR3 covers 15 residues. From germline, CDR1 is LGHNA and CDR2 YNFKEQ. The V and J ends lost 4 bases and 3 bases respectively, with 12 bases between them.

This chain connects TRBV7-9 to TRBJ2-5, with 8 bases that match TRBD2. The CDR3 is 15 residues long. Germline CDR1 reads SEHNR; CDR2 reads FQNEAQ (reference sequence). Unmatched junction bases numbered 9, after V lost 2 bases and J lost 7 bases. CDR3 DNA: TGTGCCAGCAGCTTACTGCGGGGGGCTGCTGCGACCCAGTACTTC. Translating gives CASSLLRGAAATQYF.

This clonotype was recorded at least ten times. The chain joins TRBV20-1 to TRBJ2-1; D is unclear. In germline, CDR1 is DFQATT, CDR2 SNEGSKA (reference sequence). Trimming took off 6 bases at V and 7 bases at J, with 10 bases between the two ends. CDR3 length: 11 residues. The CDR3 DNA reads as TGCAGTGCCGAACCTGTGAATGAGCAGTTCTTC. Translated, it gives CSAEPVNEQFF.

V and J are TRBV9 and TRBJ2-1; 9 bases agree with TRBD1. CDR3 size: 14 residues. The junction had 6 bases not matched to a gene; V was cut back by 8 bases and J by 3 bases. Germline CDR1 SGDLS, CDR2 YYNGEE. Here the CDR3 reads CASNRDRVYNEQFF. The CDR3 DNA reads TGTGCCAGTAACCGGGACAGGGTCTACAATGAGCAGTTCTTC.

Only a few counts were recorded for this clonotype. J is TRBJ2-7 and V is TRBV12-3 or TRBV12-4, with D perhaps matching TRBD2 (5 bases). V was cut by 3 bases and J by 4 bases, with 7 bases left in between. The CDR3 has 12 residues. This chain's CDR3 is CASSFRGYEQYF. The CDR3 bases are TGTGCCAGCAGTTTCCGCGGGTACGAGCAGTACTTC.

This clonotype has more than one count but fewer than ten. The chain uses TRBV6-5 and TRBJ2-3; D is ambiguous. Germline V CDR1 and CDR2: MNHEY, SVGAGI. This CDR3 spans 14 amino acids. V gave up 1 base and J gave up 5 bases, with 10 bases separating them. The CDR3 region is CASSYLGSQDTQYF. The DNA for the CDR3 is TGTGCCAGCAGTTACTTAGGTTCGCAAGATACGCAGTATTTT.

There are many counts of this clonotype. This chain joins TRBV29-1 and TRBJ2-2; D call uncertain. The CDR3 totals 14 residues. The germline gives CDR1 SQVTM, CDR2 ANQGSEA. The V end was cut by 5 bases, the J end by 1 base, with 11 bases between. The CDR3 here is CSVRSLENTGELFF. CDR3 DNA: TGCAGCGTTAGGTCGCTAGAGAACACCGGGGAGCTGTTTTTT.

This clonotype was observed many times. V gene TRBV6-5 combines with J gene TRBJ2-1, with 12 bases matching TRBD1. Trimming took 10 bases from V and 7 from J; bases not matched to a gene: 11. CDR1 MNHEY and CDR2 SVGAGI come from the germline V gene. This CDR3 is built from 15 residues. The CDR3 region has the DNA TGTGCCATCTCAAGGGGGACAGGGGGCGGGAATGAGCAGTTCTTC. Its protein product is CAISRGTGGGNEQFF.

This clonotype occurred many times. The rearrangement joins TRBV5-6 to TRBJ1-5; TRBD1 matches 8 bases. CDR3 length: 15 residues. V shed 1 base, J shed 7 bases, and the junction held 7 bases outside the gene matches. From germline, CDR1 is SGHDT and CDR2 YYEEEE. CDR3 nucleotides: TGTGCCAGCAGCTTGCTGTCCAGGGGGCAACAGCCCCAGCATTTT. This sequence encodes CASSLLSRGQQPQHF.

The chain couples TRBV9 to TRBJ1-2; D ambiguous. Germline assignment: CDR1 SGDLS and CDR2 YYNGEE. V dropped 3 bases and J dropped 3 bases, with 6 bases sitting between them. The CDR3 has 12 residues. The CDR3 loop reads CASSEDDYGYTF. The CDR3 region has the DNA TGTGCCAGCAGCGAGGACGACTATGGCTACACCTTC.

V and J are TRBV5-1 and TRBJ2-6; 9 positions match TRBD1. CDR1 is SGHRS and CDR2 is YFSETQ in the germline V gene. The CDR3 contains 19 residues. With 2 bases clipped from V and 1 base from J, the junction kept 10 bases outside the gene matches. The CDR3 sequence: CASSFLPGQGSSGANVLTF. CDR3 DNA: TGCGCCAGCAGCTTTCTACCGGGACAGGGCAGTTCTGGGGCCAACGTCCTGACTTTC.